These 20 T cell receptor beta chains share one sample of origin, sequenced in a study of human T cells and chemical hapten exposure. Time point reported: pre-sensitization, week 0. Treatment specified: therapeutic diphenylcyclopropenone sensitization with weekly scalp DPC. TCRdb passed the RACE reads through MiXCR, listing each CDR3 protein once. Here the sample spans more than 80,000 distinct CDR3 sequences, 10% to 15% being singletons. Sample: whole blood, taken in connection with sensitization to the hapten diphenylcyclopropenone (DPC). The source is a woman in her forties or fifties with alopecia areata. Some clones in this sample may be carry-over from other donors' samples.

This clonotype was observed a handful of times. The chain carries TRBV25-1 and TRBJ1-3; unclear D gene. The length of the CDR3 is 14 residues. Germline assignment: CDR1 MGHDK and CDR2 SYGVNS. The V end lost 3 bases, the J end lost 9 bases, and 15 bases lay between the germline ends. CDR3 sequence (DNA): TGTGCCAGCAGTGACCGACGGGCGTTTGGCACCATATATTTT. Translated, it gives CASSDRRAFGTIYF.

The V and J genes are TRBV11-3 and TRBJ1-1; tentative D call: TRBD1 (6 bases). V lost 0 bases to trimming and J lost 6 bases, with 8 bases between them. The germline V gene has CDR1 SGHNT and CDR2 YENEEA. This CDR3 comprises 13 residues. The CDR3 region is CASSLDPGAEAFF. CDR3 sequence (DNA): TGTGCCAGCAGCTTAGATCCAGGGGCTGAAGCTTTCTTT.

This chain connects TRBV18 to TRBJ2-5; a possible D gene is TRBD2 (5 bases). Trimming stripped 5 bases from V and 5 bases from J, with 12 bases between. The germline V gene encodes CDR1 KGHSH and CDR2 LQKENI. This CDR3 comprises 13 residues. The CDR3 reads CASSKGVLETQYF. Here the CDR3 DNA reads TGTGCCAGCTCAAAGGGAGTTTTGGAGACCCAGTACTTC.

The table lists this clonotype with a few counts. J is TRBJ1-1 and V is TRBV11-2; TRBD1 might be the D (5 bases). The germline CDR1 and CDR2 sequences are SGHAT and FQNNGV. V lost 0 bases to trimming and J lost 8 bases, with 13 bases between them. This CDR3 has 14 amino acids. CDR3 sequence: CASSLDGRVPEAFF. The CDR3 nucleotides are TGTGCCAGCAGCTTAGACGGCAGGGTACCCGAAGCTTTCTTT.

The J gene is TRBJ1-3, the V gene TRBV28; a weak D match, TRBD1 (5 bases). V dropped 6 bases and J dropped 4 bases, with 13 bases sitting between them. This CDR3 has 14 residues. The V gene's germline CDR1 is MDHEN and CDR2 SYDVKM. CDR3 region: CASRFQGLGNTIYF. CDR3 coding DNA: TGTGCCAGCAGGTTCCAGGGACTCGGAAACACCATATATTTT.

This clonotype has only a few counts. The chain links TRBV6-5 to TRBJ2-5, with 7 bases aligning to TRBD2. The CDR3 is 12 amino acids. V lost 1 base and J lost 7; bases outside the gene matches: 0. The germline V gene has CDR1 MNHEY and CDR2 SVGAGI. This chain's CDR3 is CASSYWGGTQYF. For the CDR3, the DNA is TGTGCCAGCAGTTACTGGGGGGGGACCCAGTACTTC.

This clonotype was recorded a few times. V usage is TRBV5-1 and J usage is TRBJ1-1; possibly TRBD1 for D (6 bases). This CDR3 region has 15 residues. Germline CDR1 SGHRS, CDR2 YFSETQ. V lost 2 bases to trimming and J lost 4 bases, with 15 bases between them. CDR3 region: CASSFTGPGATEAFF. CDR3 DNA: TGCGCCAGCAGCTTCACAGGGCCGGGGGCCACTGAAGCTTTCTTT.

This clonotype was observed a few times. The chain couples TRBV5-4 to TRBJ2-3; a possible D gene is TRBD1 (6 bases). Trimming stripped 3 bases from V and 2 bases from J, with 19 bases between. Germline assignment: CDR1 SGHNT and CDR2 YYREEE (reference sequence). The CDR3 has 17 amino acids. The CDR3 reads CASSSGLQGINTDTQYF. The DNA of the CDR3 is TGTGCCAGCAGCTCAGGCCTACAGGGTATTAACACAGATACGCAGTATTTT.

This clonotype was detected only a few times. The chain uses TRBV3-1 and TRBJ2-7; TRBD2 is a possible D gene (6 bases). Germline CDR1 reads LGHDT; CDR2 reads YNNKEL (reference sequence). The CDR3 length is 12 residues. V was cut by 1 base and J by 7 bases, with 8 bases left in between. CDR3 DNA: TGTGCCAGCAGCCAAGTAGGGAGGGAGCAGTACTTC. This gives the protein CASSQVGREQYF.

This clonotype was counted only a few times. V gene TRBV10-2 combines with J gene TRBJ2-3; perhaps TRBD2 as D (6 bases). From germline, CDR1 is WSHSY and CDR2 SAAADI. Trimming pared 4 bases from V and 0 bases from J, leaving 14 bases between. The CDR3 length is 16 residues. CDR3: CASSGGLLTSTDTQYF. CDR3 DNA sequence: TGCGCCAGCAGTGGGGGACTGTTGACTAGCACAGATACGCAGTATTTT.

The chain recombines TRBV7-8 with TRBJ2-2; unclear D gene. The CDR3 length is 14 residues. Germline V CDR1 and CDR2: SGHVS, FQNEAQ. The V gene lost 5 bases and the J gene lost 2 bases, with 9 bases spanning the gap. Here the CDR3 reads CASSPGLNTGELFF. The CDR3 DNA sequence: TGTGCCAGCAGCCCCGGGTTAAACACCGGGGAGCTGTTTTTT.

The chain is built from TRBV9 and TRBJ2-1; TRBD1 aligns across 7 bases. There are 15 residues in the CDR3. V lost 4 bases, J lost 0 bases, and 4 bases stayed unmatched. Germline-derived CDR1 and CDR2 are SGDLS and YYNGEE. The CDR3: CASSRGDSSYNEQFF. CDR3 DNA: TGTGCCAGCAGCAGAGGGGACAGCTCCTACAATGAGCAGTTCTTC.

This clonotype has a handful of counts. The chain recombines TRBV6-5 with TRBJ1-5; 8 bases are shared with TRBD1. The V gene's germline CDR1 is MNHEY and CDR2 SVGAGI. CDR3 size: 16 residues. Losses at the gene ends were 9 bases for V and 2 bases for J; bases not matched to a gene: 12. The CDR3 sequence is CASGGGQAWGNQPQHF. As DNA, the CDR3 is TGTGCCAGTGGGGGGGGACAGGCTTGGGGCAATCAGCCCCAGCATTTT.

This clonotype was counted between two and nine times. The chain uses TRBV6-4 and TRBJ2-5, with unresolved D. The CDR3 contains 14 residues. The V end was cut by 6 bases, the J end by 1 base, with 12 bases between. The germline gives CDR1 MRHNA, CDR2 SNTAGT. This CDR3 reads CASSESPLQETQYF. DNA for the CDR3: TGTGCCAGCAGCGAGTCTCCTCTCCAAGAGACCCAGTACTTC.

The sample holds many counts of this clonotype. This chain connects TRBV24-1 to TRBJ1-6; 7 nucleotides line up with TRBD1. The ends lost 4 bases at V and 7 bases at J; junction bases unmatched: 3. Germline lookup yields CDR1 KGHDR and CDR2 SFDVKD. This CDR3 is 14 amino acids long. The CDR3 here is CATSERTGNSPLHF. The CDR3 coding sequence is TGTGCCACCAGTGAGAGGACAGGAAATTCACCCCTCCACTTT.

This clonotype was counted ten times or more. V gene TRBV6-2 or TRBV6-3 combines with J gene TRBJ2-5; perhaps TRBD2 as D (6 bases). The CDR3 extends over 13 amino acids. Germline CDR1 reads MNHEY; CDR2 reads SVGEGT. V was shortened by 5 bases and J by 5 bases, with 12 bases between the two germline ends. CDR3 protein: CASSLGGKETQYF. The CDR3 nucleotides are TGTGCCAGCAGTCTTGGCGGGAAGGAGACCCAGTACTTC.

This chain uses TRBV19 with TRBJ2-4; 7 nucleotides line up with TRBD1. Germline values: CDR1 LNHDA, CDR2 SQIVND (reference sequence). CDR3 size: 15 residues. V shed 7 bases, J shed 1 base, and the junction held 7 bases outside the gene matches. As DNA, the CDR3 is TGTGCCAGTACAGACAGGGTTTGGGCCAAAAACATTCAGTACTTC. Translation: CASTDRVWAKNIQYF.

The gene calls are TRBV6-2 or TRBV6-3 and TRBJ2-7; 9 bases are a match to TRBD2. Trimming at V came to 4 bases and at J to 1 base, leaving 5 bases not matched to a gene. The germline V gene encodes CDR1 MNHEY and CDR2 SVGEGT. This CDR3 comprises 15 residues. The CDR3 protein is CASSSPGLASYEQYF. The CDR3 bases are TGTGCCAGCAGTTCACCGGGACTAGCATCCTACGAGCAGTACTTC.

This clonotype has only a few counts. V is TRBV10-3 and J is TRBJ2-7, with D possibly matching TRBD2 (6 bases). The CDR3 spans 12 residues. Germline CDR1 reads ENHRY; CDR2 reads SYGVKD. V lost 10 bases and J lost 4, with 14 bases in between. CDR3 sequence: CATRGGIYEQYF. CDR3 coding DNA: TGTGCCACCCGGGGAGGAATTTACGAGCAGTACTTC.

This clonotype was seen a handful of times. The gene calls are TRBV7-2 and TRBJ2-1, with 8 nucleotides matching TRBD1. This CDR3 has 12 amino acids. V was pared by 2 bases and J by 15 bases, with 6 bases of the junction left unmatched. Germline V gives CDR1 SGHTA, CDR2 FQGNSA. The CDR3 is CASSLMRTGPFF. CDR3 bases: TGTGCCAGCAGCTTAATGCGGACAGGGCCGTTCTTC.